Included here is one T cell receptor (beta chain) sequence, with context. Assay used: immunoSEQ multiplex PCR; TCRdb lists only in-frame clones, some missing. This table holds 220,000 or so clones, approximately 90% found once. The sample comes from a study of blood T cell repertoires in COVID-19. The CDR3 has 15 residues. Germline values: CDR1 MDHEN, CDR2 SYDVKM. The ends lost 5 bases at V and 3 bases at J; junction bases unmatched: 7. The V and J genes are TRBV28 and TRBJ1-1; TRBD1 matches 9 bases. The TCR sequence derives from a woman in her forties or fifties with COVID-19, enrolled during active disease. The sequencing sample was made of peripheral blood. The CDR3 is CASSPTDRGYTEAFF. CDR3 in DNA: TGTGCCAGCAGTCCAACGGACAGGGGATACACTGAAGCTTTCTTT.